The 18 T cell receptor beta chains reported below all come from one sample, sequenced in a study of cytotoxic CD8 clonotypes in ibrutinib-treated CLL. TCRdb's table, derived via immunoSEQ multiplex PCR, lists solely in-frame clones and lacks some. Of approximately 32,000 clones in the sample, roughly three quarters were seen once. Source: PBMCs, taken before ibrutinib treatment. Every receptor here comes from a human donor with chronic lymphocytic leukemia.

This clone was counted a few times. The CDR3 sequence is CASSRFGAAFF. CDR3 coding DNA: TGTGCCAGCAGCCGGTTTGGTGCGGCTTTCTTT. The chain links TRBV6-5 to TRBJ1-1; D is ambiguous. Germline V gives CDR1 MNHEY, CDR2 SVGAGI. V gave up 6 bases and J gave up 11 bases, with 13 bases separating them. The CDR3 covers 11 residues.

This rearrangement joins TRBV27 to TRBJ1-4, with D perhaps TRBD1 (6 bases). Germline V lookup: CDR1 MNHEY, CDR2 SMNVEV (reference sequence). V dropped 7 bases and J dropped 2 bases, with 26 bases sitting between them. The CDR3 is made up of 19 amino acids. The CDR3 sequence is CASTSQIGDIRPTNEKLFF. CDR3 bases: TGTGCCAGCACCTCTCAAATCGGGGACATAAGGCCCACTAATGAAAAACTGTTTTTT.

The V and J genes are TRBV19 and TRBJ2-3; no firm D call. Germline loops: CDR1 LNHDA, CDR2 SQIVND (reference sequence). This CDR3 is built from 14 residues. V was pared by 3 bases and J by 1 base, with 8 bases between. Here the CDR3 reads CASSIRRGTDTQYF. For the CDR3, the DNA is TGTGCCAGTAGTATTAGACGGGGCACAGATACGCAGTATTTT.

This clone has just one count. The chain couples TRBV11-2 to TRBJ1-4; TRBD1 matches 10 bases. With 5 bases clipped from V and 6 bases from J, the junction kept 12 bases outside the gene matches. Germline CDR1 is SGHAT and CDR2 is FQNNGV. This CDR3 spans 17 amino acids. The CDR3 here is CASSPTYGTGVDEKLFF. The CDR3 region has the DNA TGTGCCAGCAGCCCCACCTACGGGACAGGGGTCGATGAAAAACTGTTTTTT.

The chain joins TRBV7-2 to TRBJ1-2; D is possibly TRBD1 (5 bases). Germline V gene lookup returns CDR1 SGHTA and CDR2 FQGNSA. Trimming stripped 6 bases from V and 2 bases from J, with 22 bases between. The CDR3 is 17 amino acids. The CDR3 loop is CASSPPSRATQNYGYTF. CDR3 in DNA: TGTGCCAGCAGTCCCCCATCCAGGGCCACCCAAAACTATGGCTACACCTTC. The entire variable domain, with the rest obtained from reference TRBV7-2 and TRBJ1-2, is as follows: GAGVSQSPSNKVTEKGKDVELRCDPISGHTALYWYRQSLGQGLEFLIYFQGNSAPDKSGLPSDRFSAERTGGSVSTLTIQRTQQEDSAVYLCASSPPSRATQNYGYTFGSGTRLTVV.

V gene TRBV20-1 combines with J gene TRBJ2-5; no definite D call. V lost 5 bases and J lost 2, with 6 bases in between. The germline V gene has CDR1 DFQATT and CDR2 SNEGSKA (reference sequence). The CDR3 runs 11 residues. In DNA, the CDR3 is TGCAGTGCTGGGTTGCAAGAGACCCAGTACTTC. Translated, it gives CSAGLQETQYF.

The chain employs TRBV28 and TRBJ2-7, with TRBD1 matching over 11 bases. After removal of 5 bases from V and 2 bases from J, the junction contained 8 bases not matched to a gene. Germline lookup yields CDR1 MDHEN and CDR2 SYDVKM. The CDR3 has 16 residues. CDR3 in DNA: TGTGCCAGCAGTGACCTTCGGACAGGGGGCCCCTACGAGCAGTACTTC. It encodes CASSDLRTGGPYEQYF.

The chain carries TRBV4-1 and TRBJ1-2; a weak D match, TRBD1 (6 bases). CDR3 length: 14 amino acids. Germline lookup yields CDR1 MGHRA and CDR2 YSYEKL. Trimming removed 1 base from V and 5 bases from J, with 11 bases in between. CDR3 nucleotide sequence: TGCGCCAGCAGCCAAGTGGCAGGGGCGTATGGCTACACCTTC. Translating gives CASSQVAGAYGYTF.

The chain has TRBV19 and TRBJ1-6; D remains ambiguous. The V end lost 6 bases, the J end lost 4 bases, and 10 bases lay between the germline ends. The germline CDR1 and CDR2 sequences are LNHDA and SQIVND (reference sequence). The CDR3 contains 14 residues. CDR3 amino acids: CASRKTEYNSPLHF. In nucleotides, the CDR3 is TGTGCCAGTAGGAAGACGGAATATAATTCACCCCTCCACTTT.

The V call is TRBV6-5, the J call TRBJ2-3; maybe TRBD2 (6 bases). Trimming took off 0 bases at V and 2 bases at J, with 9 bases between the two ends. Germline V CDR1 and CDR2: MNHEY, SVGAGI. The CDR3 runs 15 residues. The DNA of the CDR3 is TGTGCCAGCAGTTACTCTTGGGGGGTCACAGATACGCAGTATTTT. It specifies CASSYSWGVTDTQYF.

This clone has a handful of counts. The chain couples TRBV10-3 to TRBJ2-3; possible D gene TRBD2, 6 bases. The CDR3 has 16 residues. Trimming left V 4 bases short and J 3 bases short, with 17 bases between. Germline CDR1 is ENHRY and CDR2 is SYGVKD. The CDR3 spells CAISGAGPQPTDTQYF. DNA for the CDR3: TGTGCCATCAGTGGTGCGGGACCCCAACCGACAGATACGCAGTATTTT.

This chain links TRBV15 with TRBJ2-1; TRBD2 is a possible D gene (6 bases). Germline CDR1 and CDR2: LNHNV and YYDKDF (reference sequence). The CDR3 length is 17 residues. Trimming removed 0 bases at V and 6 bases at J, with 18 bases between. CDR3 nucleotide sequence: TGTGCCACCAGCAGAGATCTGACGGGAGCATTGGGCAATGAGCAGTTCTTC. This encodes CATSRDLTGALGNEQFF.

This clone was counted a few times. Here the CDR3 DNA reads TGTGCCAGCAGCCAAAATGTACTAGCGCGTAATACAGATACGCAGTATTTT. Translated, it gives CASSQNVLARNTDTQYF. The gene calls are TRBV4-2 and TRBJ2-3; 7 nucleotides align to TRBD2. The CDR3 extends over 17 amino acids. V lost 2 bases, J lost 3 bases, and 11 bases stayed unmatched. Germline CDR1 and CDR2: LGHNA and YNFKEQ.

The gene calls are TRBV30 and TRBJ1-1; weak D call: TRBD1 (5 bases). The length of the CDR3 is 14 residues. Germline values: CDR1 GTSNPN, CDR2 SVGIG (reference sequence). Trimming took off 3 bases at V and 1 base at J, with 12 bases between the two ends. In DNA, the CDR3 is TGTGCCTGGAGGGGACTACGCAAGAACACTGAAGCTTTCTTT. The encoded protein is CAWRGLRKNTEAFF.

The chain uses TRBV4-3 and TRBJ1-1; the D is unclear. Germline loops: CDR1 LGHNA, CDR2 YSLEER. This CDR3 region has 16 residues. V was cut by 0 bases and J by 3 bases, with 14 bases left in between. The CDR3 loop is CASSQDLPVTYTEAFF. The CDR3 nucleotides read TGCGCCAGCAGCCAAGATCTCCCGGTGACTTACACTGAAGCTTTCTTT.

This clone has only one observation. The chain couples TRBV7-2 to TRBJ2-7, with D unresolved. Trimming cost V 5 bases and J 3 bases, with 8 bases left between them. In germline, CDR1 is SGHTA, CDR2 FQGNSA. The CDR3 is 12 amino acids. The CDR3 region is CASSPPYYEQYF. The DNA of the CDR3 is TGTGCCAGCAGCCCGCCCTACTACGAGCAGTACTTC.

This clone has only a few counts. The chain uses TRBV19 and TRBJ1-1, with 9 bases aligning to TRBD1. V lost 6 bases to trimming and J lost 1 base; unmatched junction nucleotides: 6. In germline, CDR1 is LNHDA, CDR2 SQIVND (reference sequence). The CDR3 length is 15 residues. The CDR3 loop reads CASRRDRVQNTEAFF. The CDR3 nucleotides read TGTGCCAGTAGGAGGGACAGGGTACAGAACACTGAAGCTTTCTTT.

V usage is TRBV5-6 and J usage is TRBJ2-7; a possible D gene is TRBD1 (6 bases). CDR3 length: 17 residues. Trimming left V 0 bases short and J 1 base short, with 17 bases between. The germline V gene has CDR1 SGHDT and CDR2 YYEEEE. The CDR3, as DNA: TGTGCCAGCAGCTTGGCCGGGCAGGGGCGTGCGTCCTACGAGCAGTACTTC. Its protein product is CASSLAGQGRASYEQYF.